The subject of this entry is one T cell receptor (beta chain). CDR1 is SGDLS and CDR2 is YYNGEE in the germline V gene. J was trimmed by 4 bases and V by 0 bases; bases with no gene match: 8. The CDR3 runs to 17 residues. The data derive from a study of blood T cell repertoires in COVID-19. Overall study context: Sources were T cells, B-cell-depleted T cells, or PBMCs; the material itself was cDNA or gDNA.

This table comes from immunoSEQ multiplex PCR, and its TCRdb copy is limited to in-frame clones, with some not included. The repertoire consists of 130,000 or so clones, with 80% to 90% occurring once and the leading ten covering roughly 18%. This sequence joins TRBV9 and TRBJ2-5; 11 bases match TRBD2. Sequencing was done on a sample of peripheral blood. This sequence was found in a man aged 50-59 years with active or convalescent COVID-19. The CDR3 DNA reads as TGTGCCAGCAGCGTAGATTTGTTAGCGGGGGGGTTAGAGACCCAGTACTTC. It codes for CASSVDLLAGGLETQYF.